This T cell receptor beta chain is from a study of breast tumors, draining lymph nodes, adjacent tissues. General observations from the study: Tumor TCR diversity was below lymph nodes but above nontumor tissue. Luminal-like breast cancer showed significantly greater tumor-nontumor repertoire similarity than basal-like breast cancer did. Findings are consistent with lymph node origin and intratumoral expansion of most tumor T cells.

This clonotype has a count of ten or more. Its specificity is not known. TCRdb reprocessed the multiplex PCR reads via MiXCR and lists one record per CDR3 protein. The sample contains about 11,000 distinct CDR3 sequences, roughly 35% of which appear only once. Looked up from germline, CDR1 is SGHRS and CDR2 is YFSETQ. The CDR3 loop spans 13 amino acids. Losses at the gene ends were 2 bases for V and 7 bases for J; bases not matched to a gene: 3. The gene calls are TRBV5-1 and TRBJ2-5; 9 nucleotides match TRBD1. The sequence came from a female donor with breast cancer. Some clones in this sample may be carry-over from other donors' samples. The sequencing sample was made of breast tumor tissue. In nucleotides, the CDR3 is TGCGCCAGCAGCTTAGGACAGGGGACGACCCAGTACTTC. It encodes CASSLGQGTTQYF.